The 23 T cell receptor beta chains below come from one sample, sequenced in a study of vaccination effects on CD4 cells after COVID-19. Some clones are missing from TCRdb's copy, which holds only in-frame ones; the method was immunoSEQ multiplex PCR. This sample carries about 41,000 clones, roughly 70% of them seen once, and the ten largest clones take roughly 26%. Antigen-specific CD4+ T cells were expanded (with viral peptide pools) by the ViraFEST assay ahead of sequencing. Culturing for about ten days preceded CD4+ T cell isolation. None of these healthy vaccinees had been infected with SARS-CoV-2 before vaccination. Their target antigens are unknown. Specimen: CD4+ T cells from PBMCs cultured with HCoV-OC43 spike peptides, collected before COVID-19 vaccination. As to subset: HCoV-OC43 spike overlapping peptide pool stimulation. The receptor set was obtained from a human donor who received a COVID-19 vaccine.

The chain has TRBV5-1 and TRBJ2-7; 9 positions match TRBD1. The V and J ends lost 6 bases and 1 base, in that order; junction bases with no gene match: 5. The CDR3 length is 14 residues. CDR1 is SGHRS and CDR2 is YFSETQ in the germline V gene. CDR3 nucleotide sequence: TGCGCCAGCACCCCGGGACAGGGATCCTACGAGCAGTACTTC. Amino acid sequence: CASTPGQGSYEQYF.

This chain uses TRBV6-1 with TRBJ1-5; no clear D gene. V was shortened by 3 bases and J by 0 bases, with 12 bases between the two germline ends. The CDR3 covers 16 residues. Germline CDR1 and CDR2: MNHNS and SASEGT. CDR3 sequence: CASSEPRISSNQPQHF. The DNA of the CDR3 is TGTGCCAGCAGTGAGCCCCGGATATCTAGCAATCAGCCCCAGCATTTT.

This chain joins TRBV7-2 and TRBJ1-1, with D hard to call. Germline assignment: CDR1 SGHTA and CDR2 FQGNSA. This CDR3 contains 14 residues. V was cut by 1 base and J by 4 bases, with 10 bases left in between. The CDR3 nucleotides read TGTGCCAGCAGCTTAGGTCCCTTTGTCACTGAAGCTTTCTTT. It is translated as CASSLGPFVTEAFF.

The J gene is TRBJ2-5, the V gene TRBV14; 7 nucleotides align to TRBD1. The length of the CDR3 is 15 residues. V was clipped by 2 bases and J by 1 base; unmatched bases: 4. Germline lookup yields CDR1 SGHDN and CDR2 FVKESK. The CDR3 coding sequence is TGTGCCAGCAGCCAAATCGGACAGGTCCAAGAGACCCAGTACTTC. Its translation: CASSQIGQVQETQYF.

This clone is a singleton in its sample. The rearrangement links TRBV5-1 to TRBJ1-2; D is unresolved. V gave up 4 bases and J gave up 4 bases, with 14 bases separating them. This CDR3 comprises 14 residues. The germline V gene encodes CDR1 SGHRS and CDR2 YFSETQ. The CDR3 sequence is CASSQRTDGYGYTF. CDR3 bases: TGCGCCAGCAGCCAACGGACTGACGGCTATGGCTACACCTTC.

V usage is TRBV6-1 and J usage is TRBJ2-2; 12 bases are shared with TRBD2. Germline V gene lookup returns CDR1 MNHNS and CDR2 SASEGT. J gave up 0 bases and V 2 bases, and 4 bases lay outside the gene matches. CDR3 length equals 18 residues. CDR3 amino acids: CASSELAGGSANTGELFF. In DNA, the CDR3 is TGTGCCAGCAGTGAACTAGCGGGGGGGAGTGCGAACACCGGGGAGCTGTTTTTT.

The chain uses TRBV6-6 and TRBJ2-3; D is undetermined. V lost 2 bases and J 4 bases, leaving 4 bases between the germline ends. This CDR3 is built from 12 residues. Germline CDR1 reads MNHNY; CDR2 reads SVGAGI (reference sequence). The CDR3 spells CASSYASDTQYF. DNA of the CDR3: TGTGCCAGCAGTTACGCCTCAGATACGCAGTATTTT.

This clone was detected only a few times. This chain joins TRBV2 and TRBJ1-5; no definite D call. The length of the CDR3 is 15 residues. With 4 bases removed from V and 0 bases from J, the gap between germline ends came to 10 bases. Germline V gene lookup returns CDR1 SNHLY and CDR2 FYNNEI. CDR3 in amino acids: CASSGAPYSNQPQHF. In DNA form, the CDR3 reads TGTGCCAGCAGTGGGGCACCCTATAGCAATCAGCCCCAGCATTTT.

The chain combines TRBV25-1 with TRBJ1-3; D not certain. The CDR3 length is 12 residues. Germline loops: CDR1 MGHDK, CDR2 SYGVNS. Trimming left V 8 bases short and J 0 bases short, with 5 bases between. CDR3 loop: CASRSSGNTIYF. Written as DNA, the CDR3 is TGTGCCAGCCGGAGCTCTGGAAACACCATATATTTT.

J is TRBJ2-3 and V is TRBV5-1, with D unclear. The CDR3 contains 13 residues. Trimming removed 0 bases from V and 6 bases from J, with 8 bases in between. Germline CDR1 and CDR2: SGHRS and YFSETQ. The CDR3 DNA is TGCGCCAGCAGCTTGGATGGGCAGGATACGCAGTATTTT. Translating it yields CASSLDGQDTQYF. Filled out from reference TRBV5-1 and TRBJ2-3, the complete variable domain reads KAGVTQTPRYLIKTRGQQVTLSCSPISGHRSVSWYQQTPGQGLQFLFEYFSETQRNKGNFPGRFSGRQFSNSRSEMNVSTLELGDSALYLCASSLDGQDTQYFGPGTRLTVL.

V is TRBV5-1 and J is TRBJ1-3; D is ambiguous. The CDR3 totals 15 residues. Per the germline V gene, CDR1 is SGHRS and CDR2 is YFSETQ. Between the trimmed V and J ends, which lost 4 bases and 0 bases, there was a span of 11 bases. Written as DNA, the CDR3 is TGCGCCAGCAGCCCGTGGGAGGGCTCTGGAAACACCATATATTTT. Amino acid sequence: CASSPWEGSGNTIYF.

The V call is TRBV7-2, the J call TRBJ1-5; possible D gene TRBD1, 5 bases. V lost 3 bases and J 2 bases, leaving 11 bases between the germline ends. From germline, CDR1 is SGHTA and CDR2 FQGNSA. The CDR3 has 15 residues. CDR3 amino acids: CASSLAGGGNQPQHF. The CDR3 DNA reads TGTGCCAGCAGCTTGGCGGGGGGGGGCAATCAGCCCCAGCATTTT.

The V and J genes are TRBV5-6 and TRBJ2-1; 8 nucleotides match TRBD2. V shed 2 bases, J shed 4 bases, and the junction held 11 bases outside the gene matches. Germline CDR1 SGHDT, CDR2 YYEEEE. The CDR3 length is 17 residues. Written as DNA, the CDR3 is TGTGCCAGCAGCTTACCCCCTCCAGCGGGGGAGTACAATGAGCAGTTCTTC. As protein: CASSLPPPAGEYNEQFF.

This clone was seen more than once but under ten times. A junction boundary mismatches the germline segment, possibly from a read error. The rearrangement joins TRBV2 to TRBJ1-6; unclear D gene. The CDR3 is 16 residues long. The germline V gene encodes CDR1 SNHLY and CDR2 FYNNEI. CDR3 coding DNA: TGTGCGAGCATGGGTTTACTGAGGGTATTTAATTCACCCCTCCACTTT. Its protein is CASMGLLRVFNSPLHF. The full variable domain, completed using reference TRBV2 and TRBJ1-6, is EPEVTQTPSHQVTQMGQEVILRCVPISNHLYFYWYRQILGQKVEFLVSFYNNEISEKSEIFDDQFSVERPDGSNFTLKIRSTKLEDSAMYFCASMGLLRVFNSPLHFGNGTRLTVT.

This chain uses TRBV28 with TRBJ2-3; D is perhaps TRBD1 (6 bases). Per germline, CDR1 MDHEN and CDR2 SYDVKM. The V end was cut by 7 bases, the J end by 1 base, with 9 bases between. This CDR3 is built from 13 residues. The CDR3 region has the DNA TGTGCCAGCAAAACAGGGCGCACAGATACGCAGTATTTT. It translates to CASKTGRTDTQYF.

CDR3: CASSDLPGNTIYF. CDR3 nucleotides: TGTGCCAGCAGCGACCTCCCTGGAAACACCATATATTTT. The chain joins TRBV28 to TRBJ1-3, with unresolved D. V was trimmed by 6 bases and J by 2 bases, leaving 8 bases between them. The CDR3 has 13 residues. Germline assignment: CDR1 MDHEN and CDR2 SYDVKM.

This chain joins TRBV6-5 and TRBJ1-4, with D perhaps matching TRBD1 (5 bases). V lost 7 bases, J lost 7 bases, and 16 bases lay in between. Germline CDR1 is MNHEY and CDR2 is SVGAGI. The CDR3 loop spans 14 amino acids. The CDR3 protein is CASIPWGVGEKLFF. The CDR3 DNA reads TGTGCCAGCATTCCCTGGGGGGTTGGTGAAAAACTGTTTTTT.

This clone showed up just a few times. The V call is TRBV7-9, the J call TRBJ1-6; no firm D call. The CDR3 is 14 amino acids. The V and J ends lost 5 bases and 7 bases respectively, with 12 bases between them. The germline CDR1 and CDR2 sequences are SEHNR and FQNEAQ (reference sequence). The CDR3 sequence: CASSLDGRNSPLHF. The CDR3, as DNA: TGTGCCAGCAGCCTCGACGGGAGGAATTCACCCCTCCACTTT.

This chain links TRBV7-2 with TRBJ1-2; weak D call: TRBD1 (5 bases). Trimming removed 3 bases from V and 8 bases from J, with 16 bases in between. CDR1 and CDR2 (germline): SGHTA, FQGNSA. This CDR3 is built from 14 residues. CDR3 in DNA: TGTGCCAGCAGCTTTAGCCCAGGGTCGGAGGGCTACACCTTC. Residues: CASSFSPGSEGYTF.

This chain connects TRBV7-9 to TRBJ1-2; D is perhaps TRBD1 (5 bases). Trimming took 3 bases from V and 8 from J, leaving 19 bases between them. Per germline, CDR1 SEHNR and CDR2 FQNEAQ (reference sequence). The CDR3 is 15 residues long. DNA for the CDR3: TGTGCCAGCAGCTTCAGACAGACCCTTTCTAAGGGCTACACCTTC. It codes for CASSFRQTLSKGYTF. The full variable domain, completed using reference TRBV7-9 and TRBJ1-2, is DTGVSQNPRHKITKRGQNVTFRCDPISEHNRLYWYRQTLGQGPEFLTYFQNEAQLEKSRLLSDRFSAERPKGSFSTLEIQRTEQGDSAMYLCASSFRQTLSKGYTFGSGTRLTVV.

This sequence joins TRBV5-1 and TRBJ2-7; TRBD1 matches 12 bases. V lost 3 bases, J lost 4 bases, and 2 bases stayed unmatched. This CDR3 has 14 residues. Looked up from germline, CDR1 is SGHRS and CDR2 is YFSETQ. The CDR3 loop reads CASSSGQGAYEQYF. The DNA for the CDR3 is TGCGCCAGCAGCTCGGGACAGGGGGCTTACGAGCAGTACTTC.

The chain couples TRBV5-4 to TRBJ2-5; D is possibly TRBD1 or TRBD2 (6 bases each). Germline CDR1 reads SGHNT; CDR2 reads YYREEE (reference sequence). The V end was cut by 4 bases, the J end by 2 bases, with 15 bases between. The CDR3 spans 15 residues. The CDR3 region is CASSRRGAGQETQYF. The CDR3 nucleotides are TGTGCCAGCAGCCGGAGGGGGGCGGGTCAAGAGACCCAGTACTTC.

V gene TRBV7-8 combines with J gene TRBJ1-3; D unresolved. The CDR3 sequence is 16 residues long. V shed 1 base and J shed 0 bases, with 10 bases lying between them. Germline CDR1 and CDR2: SGHVS and FQNEAQ. As DNA, the CDR3 is TGTGCCAGCAGCTTAGTGGGGAAGAGCTCTGGAAACACCATATATTTT. Its protein is CASSLVGKSSGNTIYF.